The rows below give T cell receptor beta chains drawn from one sample of a study of blood T cell repertoires in COVID-19. Data came from immunoSEQ multiplex PCR; TCRdb stores just in-frame clones and leaves some out. The sample holds approximately 290,000 clones, around 89% seen once. The sample was peripheral blood. These receptors all stem from a man under 40 with acute or convalescent COVID-19. Both conserved end residues are part of each CDR3. The D gene is left open where the match is weak. Clone sizes are given selectively: once, few, many, or a class where the clone is expanded.

J,D,V,size,DNA,CDR3
TRBJ2-5,TRBD2,TRBV2,few,TGTGCCAGCACCGAGGTGCGGGGGGCTGGGGAGACCCAGTACTTC,CASTEVRGAGETQYF
TRBJ1-2,NA,TRBV29-1,NA,TGCAGCGTTGACAAGGGGGAAGCTAACTATGGCTACACCTTC,CSVDKGEANYGYTF
TRBJ2-5,TRBD2,TRBV9,once,TGTGCCAGCAGCGTAGCTACTTGGGCGGGAGAAGAGACCCAGTACTTC,CASSVATWAGEETQYF
TRBJ1-2,NA,TRBV9,NA,TGTGCCAGCAGCGTTGTACCGGGGTCCTACACCTTC,CASSVVPGSYTF
TRBJ1-2,TRBD1,TRBV4-1,NA,TGCGCCAGCAGCCAAGCGACAGGGGAAGGGGGTTATGGCTACACCTTC,CASSQATGEGGYGYTF
TRBJ1-1,NA,TRBV7-3,NA,TGTGCCAGCAGTTCACAGCAGAACACTGAAGCTTTCTTT,CASSSQQNTEAFF
TRBJ2-4,TRBD2,TRBV18,NA,TGTGCCAGCTCACTCCCAGGTCTAGCGGGAGGTGGAAACATTCAGTACTTC,CASSLPGLAGGGNIQYF
TRBJ1-5,NA,TRBV3-1/TRBV3-2,NA,TGTGCCAGCAGCCAAGGGACAGCTTATAGCAATCAGCCCCAGCATTTT,CASSQGTAYSNQPQHF
TRBJ2-1,TRBD2,TRBV9,NA,TGTGCCAGCAGCGTCCCGGGACCGAGCGGGAGGGCCGGAGGTAACAATGAGCAGTTCTTC,CASSVPGPSGRAGGNNEQFF
TRBJ1-6,NA,TRBV10-2,once,TGCGCCAGCAGTGAGACGGCAGCCCACAACCGGGATTCACCCCTCCACTTT,CASSETAAHNRDSPLHF
TRBJ1-2,NA,TRBV4-1,NA,TGCGCCAGCAGCCAACCCGCTCGCGGGGGGAGGCTTGGCTACACCTTC,CASSQPARGGRLGYTF
TRBJ1-4,TRBD1,TRBV5-6,few,TGTGCCAGCGCCGGGACAGCGGATGAAAAACTGTTTTTT,CASAGTADEKLFF
TRBJ2-1,TRBD2,TRBV6-5,NA,TGTGCCAGCAGTTACCGGGAGGCGTACAATGAGCAGTTCTTC,CASSYREAYNEQFF
TRBJ2-1,NA,TRBV5-4,NA,TGTGCCAGCAGCCATACCGGGGCCTACAATGAGCAGTTCTTC,CASSHTGAYNEQFF
TRBJ1-4,TRBD1,TRBV7-9,NA,TGTGCCAGCAGCCCGGGACAGATTAGTAATGAAAAACTGTTTTTT,CASSPGQISNEKLFF
TRBJ2-3,TRBD2,TRBV2,NA,TGTGCCAGCAGTGACGGATTAGCGGGATCGGATACGCAGTATTTT,CASSDGLAGSDTQYF
TRBJ2-7,TRBD1,TRBV27,once,TGTGCCAGCTGGGGACAGGGGTTGTACGAGCAGTACTTC,CASWGQGLYEQYF
TRBJ1-1,NA,TRBV18,NA,TGTGCCAGCTCACCACAGACAGCCTACACTGAAGCTTTCTTT,CASSPQTAYTEAFF
TRBJ2-7,TRBD1,TRBV10-1,NA,TGCGCCAGTTGGCCCCAGGGGGACAGGGCCTTCCAGTACACCTACGAGCAGTACTTC,CASWPQGDRAFQYTYEQYF
TRBJ1-5,NA,TRBV6-5,NA,TGTGCCAGCAGTTACTCGGCCGATCAGCCCCAGCATTTT,CASSYSADQPQHF
TRBJ2-7,NA,TRBV28,NA,TGTGCCAGCAGTGGCAGGGGTCGACAAACCTACGAGCAGTACTTC,CASSGRGRQTYEQYF
TRBJ1-5,NA,TRBV15,NA,TGTGCCACCCGAACAGGTAATAATCAGCCCCAGCATTTT,CATRTGNNQPQHF
TRBJ2-2,NA,TRBV15,few,TGTGCCACCCAGAGGTCGAAGAACACCGGGGAGCTGTTTTTT,CATQRSKNTGELFF
TRBJ2-5,TRBD1,TRBV5-1,once,TGCGCCAGCAGCTTCACAGGGGAAGAGACCCAGTACTTC,CASSFTGEETQYF
TRBJ2-1,NA,TRBV5-1,few,TGCGCCAGCAGCTTGTTACGGGAACAATACAATGAGCAGTTCTTC,CASSLLREQYNEQFF
TRBJ1-2,NA,TRBV11-2,NA,TGTGCCAGCAGACCCTCGGGGGGGGATATGTACTATGGCTACACCTTC,CASRPSGGDMYYGYTF